Given below is one TCR beta chain in context. The sample comes from a study of CD8 T cells in Susac syndrome. RNA totalling about 0.45 to 1 ug underwent reverse transcription with random hexamers. One entry per CDR3 protein results from TCRdb running MiXCR on the immunoSEQ multiplex PCR reads. Of some 150,000 distinct CDR3 sequences in the sample, roughly 94% were seen once. V lost 10 bases and J 2 bases, leaving 20 bases between the germline ends. Germline V gene data show CDR1 as MDHEN and CDR2 as SYDVKM. CDR3 length: 15 residues. Sequenced: CD4+ T cells from PBMCs. The sequence came from a human donor in good health. The V call is TRBV28, the J call TRBJ2-5, with D perhaps matching TRBD2 (6 bases). The CDR3 DNA is TGTGCCACCACTTTTACTCCGCGGGAACAAGAGACCCAGTACTTC. This codes for CATTFTPREQETQYF.